These 17 T cell receptor beta chains came from one sample sequenced in a study of T cells in women clearing cervical HPV infection. TCRdb's table, derived via immunoSEQ multiplex PCR, lists solely in-frame clones and lacks some. The listing contains more than 20,000 clones. Sequencing was carried out using blood buffy coat. These receptors were taken from a woman between 18 and 69 years old with a cervical HPV16 infection that either progressed to CIN3+ or cleared (not recorded which).

With respect to this clone: The missing CDR3 end, 3 residues past where the read stops, is filled in from the germline J gene. The chain employs TRBV19 and TRBJ2-6, with D possibly called TRBD1 or TRBD2 (5 bases each). CDR1 LNHDA and CDR2 SQIVND come from the germline V gene (reference sequence). V was cut by 9 bases and J by 0 bases, with 15 bases left in between. This CDR3 is built from 16 residues. The CDR3 DNA, read in part, is TGTGCCAGACTCCGGGAAGGGGACTCTGGGGCCAACGTC. This translates into CARLREGDSGANV. The CDR3 in its entirety is CARLREGDSGANVLTF.

Remarks on this clone: The read terminates 3 residues ahead of where the CDR3 ends, so the germline J gene completes it. The chain joins TRBV7-2 to TRBJ1-3; the D is unclear. The V gene's germline CDR1 is SGHTA and CDR2 FQGNSA. The germline V and J ends were trimmed by 5 bases and 7 bases, with 12 bases remaining between them. The CDR3 contains 13 residues. CDR3 region: CASSLRGGNTIYF. Partial CDR3 DNA: TGTGCCAGCAGCCTCCGGGGAGGGAACACC. The complete variable domain, with remaining parts taken from reference TRBV7-2 and TRBJ1-3, reads GAGVSQSPSNKVTEKGKDVELRCDPISGHTALYWYRQSLGQGLEFLIYFQGNSAPDKSGLPSDRFSAERTGGSVSTLTIQRTQQEDSAVYLCASSLRGGNTIYFGEGSWLTVV.

As concerns this clone: From the germline J gene comes the end of the CDR3, since the read stops 3 residues before it. V gene TRBV28 combines with J gene TRBJ2-5, with D perhaps given as TRBD1 or TRBD2 (5 bases each). Germline V gene sequence: CDR1 MDHEN, CDR2 SYDVKM. V lost 3 bases and J 4 bases, leaving 15 bases between the germline ends. This CDR3 region has 15 residues. The CDR3 sequence: CASSFVISGRETQYF. CDR3 bases read: TGTGCCAGCAGTTTCGTTATTTCAGGGAGAGAGACC.

In regard to this clone: The read ends 3 residues shy of where the CDR3 ends; the end is completed using the germline J gene. The chain couples TRBV7-9 to TRBJ2-7, with D possibly matching TRBD1 (6 bases). The germline V gene encodes CDR1 SEHNR and CDR2 FQNEAQ (reference sequence). The CDR3 spans 14 residues. The germline V and J ends were trimmed by 8 bases and 0 bases, with 14 bases remaining between them. CDR3: CASASTGSSYEQYF. The part of the CDR3 DNA that was read is TGTGCCAGCGCATCGACAGGCAGCTCCTACGAG.

As regards this clone: The sequence runs out 3 residues before the end of the CDR3; the remainder is reconstructed from the germline J gene. The J gene is TRBJ2-2, the V gene TRBV4-1; D may be TRBD1 or TRBD2 (6 bases each). The CDR3 sequence is 16 residues long. The germline V gene has CDR1 MGHRA and CDR2 YSYEKL. The V gene lost 0 bases and the J gene lost 5 bases, with 13 bases spanning the gap. Incomplete CDR3 DNA: TGCGCCAGCAGCCAAGACGGCGGGACAATTACCGGGGAG. It translates to CASSQDGGTITGE. The CDR3 in full is CASSQDGGTITGELFF.

Notes on this clone: With the read ending 3 residues before the CDR3 end, the germline J gene is used to fill in that end. J is TRBJ1-1 and V is TRBV29-1; 10 bases are shared with TRBD1. There are 11 residues in the CDR3. Germline-derived CDR1 and CDR2 are SQVTM and ANQGSEA. Incomplete CDR3 DNA: TGCAGCGTTGGACAGGGGGCGCGA. Translation gives CSVGQGAR. The whole CDR3 protein is CSVGQGARAFF.

Concerning this clone: The CDR3 end falls 3 residues outside the read, so it is completed with the germline J gene. V and J are TRBV30 and TRBJ2-1, with 7 positions matching TRBD2. Trimming removed 4 bases from V and 5 bases from J; junction bases left unmatched: 32. This CDR3 spans 22 amino acids. Germline V CDR1 and CDR2: GTSNPN, SVGIG (reference sequence). Partial CDR3 DNA: TGTGCCTGGAACCCCCGTGGGTCCGGGACTAAGCTGGACCCGGGCCAAAACAATGAG. This translates into CAWNPRGSGTKLDPGQNNE. The complete CDR3 reads CAWNPRGSGTKLDPGQNNEQFF.

On this clone itself: Coverage ceases 3 residues before the CDR3 finishes, and the germline J gene fills in the end. The rearrangement uses TRBV18 and TRBJ2-5, with 7 bases aligning to TRBD1. This CDR3 has 14 residues. With 3 bases clipped from V and 5 bases from J, the junction kept 6 bases outside the gene matches. The germline V gene has CDR1 KGHSH and CDR2 LQKENI. Incomplete CDR3 DNA: TGTGCCAGCTCACCCCCCACAGGGGTGGAGACC. Translated: CASSPPTGVET. The CDR3 reads in full as CASSPPTGVETQYF.

With regard to this clone: The read terminates 3 residues ahead of where the CDR3 ends, so the germline J gene completes it. V is TRBV2 and J is TRBJ1-5; a possible D gene is TRBD1 (6 bases). Germline V lookup: CDR1 SNHLY, CDR2 FYNNEI. V lost 10 bases to trimming and J lost 0 bases, with 13 bases between them. The CDR3 consists of 14 residues. CDR3 residues: CATATGYSNQPQHF. CDR3 DNA, as far as it was read: TGTGCCACCGCAACAGGGTATAGCAATCAGCCC.

About this clone itself: The read ends 3 residues early relative to the CDR3; the germline J gene fills the gap. The V gene is TRBV7-3, the J gene TRBJ2-1, with 12 bases identical to TRBD2. CDR1 and CDR2 (germline): SGHTA, FQGTGA. V dropped 5 bases and J dropped 6; count of bases not matched to a gene: 5. This CDR3 has 15 amino acids. Partial CDR3 DNA: TGTGCCAGCAGCATCAGACTAGCGGGAGTCAATGAG. Its translation is CASSIRLAGVNE. The whole CDR3 region reads CASSIRLAGVNEQFF.

Comment on this clone: The read ends 3 residues before the CDR3 terminus; that terminus is restored from the germline J gene. This chain joins TRBV6-1 and TRBJ2-2, with D perhaps matching TRBD1 (6 bases). Germline CDR1 reads MNHNS; CDR2 reads SASEGT. This CDR3 region has 12 residues. CDR3 protein: CASSESTGPLFF. The part of the CDR3 DNA that was read is TGTGCCAGCAGTGAATCAACAGGGCCG.

A remark on this clone: The read terminates 3 residues before the CDR3 end, so the remaining end is supplied by the germline J gene. This rearrangement joins TRBV5-5 to TRBJ1-5, with TRBD1 as a possible D gene (6 bases). This CDR3 contains 15 residues. The V end lost 2 bases, the J end lost 0 bases, and 9 bases lay between the germline ends. Germline V gives CDR1 SGHKS, CDR2 YYEKEE (reference sequence). Incomplete CDR3 DNA: TGTGCCAGCAGCTTTGCAGGGGATAGCAATCAGCCC. Translated: CASSFAGDSNQP. The full CDR3 is CASSFAGDSNQPQHF.

Notes on this clone: The sequenced fragment ends 3 residues before the CDR3 boundary, so the rest is inferred from the germline J gene. The rearrangement joins TRBV29-1 to TRBJ2-1; TRBD2 is a possible D gene (5 bases). Trimming shortened V by 5 bases and J by 7 bases, and 12 bases separated the two germline ends. CDR3 size: 12 residues. CDR1 SQVTM and CDR2 ANQGSEA come from the germline V gene. The CDR3 DNA, read in part, is TGCAGCGTTTCAATTTCGGGGAATGAG. Amino acid sequence: CSVSISGNE. The complete CDR3 reads CSVSISGNEQFF.

About this clone: The read ends 3 residues shy of where the CDR3 ends; the end is completed using the germline J gene. The sample contains more than one DNA sequence encoding this CDR3. The chain couples TRBV7-2 to TRBJ1-1, with D unresolved. Germline V gene sequence: CDR1 SGHTA, CDR2 FQGNSA. CDR3 length equals 14 residues. The V end was cut by 6 bases, the J end by 1 base, with 12 bases between. The DNA read from the CDR3 is TGTGCCAGCAGTTTAAGGGCAGAGAACACTGAA. Amino acids: CASSLRAENTE. The CDR3 reads in full as CASSLRAENTEAFF.

As regards this clone: The DNA ends 3 residues before the CDR3 does, and the rest of the CDR3 is filled in from the germline J gene. The chain joins TRBV7-2 to TRBJ2-1; D is ambiguous. The germline gives CDR1 SGHTA, CDR2 FQGNSA. V was pared by 5 bases and J by 9 bases, with 14 bases between. This CDR3 comprises 13 residues. The CDR3 region is CASSPVLYLEQFF. The sequenced part of the CDR3 DNA is TGTGCCAGCAGCCCCGTACTTTATCTTGAG.

As to this clone: The read terminates 3 residues ahead of where the CDR3 ends, so the germline J gene completes it. The V and J genes are TRBV6-2 or TRBV6-3 and TRBJ1-1, with TRBD1 identical over 7 bases. Germline CDR1 is MNHEY and CDR2 is SVGEGT. V shed 2 bases, J shed 7 bases, and the junction held 7 bases outside the gene matches. This CDR3 spans 14 amino acids. The sequenced part of the CDR3 DNA is TGTGCCAGCAGTTACAGGGGGCAGAACGTTGAA. Translating gives CASSYRGQNVE. The CDR3 in full is CASSYRGQNVEAFF.

The CDR3 protein is CASSGTARSSYEQYF. The covered CDR3 bases are TGTGCCAGCAGTGGGACAGCTAGGAGCTCCTACGAG. V gene TRBV2 combines with J gene TRBJ2-7; TRBD1 is a possible D gene (6 bases). The CDR3 is cut off 3 residues early in the read; its end comes from the germline J gene. The V end lost 4 bases, the J end lost 0 bases, and 13 bases lay between the germline ends. The CDR3 has 15 amino acids. The germline gives CDR1 SNHLY, CDR2 FYNNEI. Supplemented by reference TRBV2 and TRBJ2-7, the full variable domain reads EPEVTQTPSHQVTQMGQEVILRCVPISNHLYFYWYRQILGQKVEFLVSFYNNEISEKSEIFDDQFSVERPDGSNFTLKIRSTKLEDSAMYFCASSGTARSSYEQYFGPGTRLTVT.